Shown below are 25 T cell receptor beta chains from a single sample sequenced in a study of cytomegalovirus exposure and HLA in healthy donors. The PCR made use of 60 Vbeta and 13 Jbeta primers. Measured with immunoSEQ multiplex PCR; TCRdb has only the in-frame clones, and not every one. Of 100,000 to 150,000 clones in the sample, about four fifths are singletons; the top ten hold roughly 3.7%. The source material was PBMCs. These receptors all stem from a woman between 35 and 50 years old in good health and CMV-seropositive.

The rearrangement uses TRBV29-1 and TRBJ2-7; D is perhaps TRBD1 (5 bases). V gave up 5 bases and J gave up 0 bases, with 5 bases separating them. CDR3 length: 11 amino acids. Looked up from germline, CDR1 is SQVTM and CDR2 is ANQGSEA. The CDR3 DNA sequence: TGCAGCGTTCAGGGCTCCTACGAGCAGTACTTC. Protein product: CSVQGSYEQYF.

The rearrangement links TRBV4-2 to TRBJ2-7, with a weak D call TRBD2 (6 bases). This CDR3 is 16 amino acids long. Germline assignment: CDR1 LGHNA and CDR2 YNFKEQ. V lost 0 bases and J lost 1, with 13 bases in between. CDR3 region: CASSQDLARGSYEQYF. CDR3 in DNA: TGTGCCAGCAGCCAAGACCTAGCGAGAGGGTCCTACGAGCAGTACTTC.

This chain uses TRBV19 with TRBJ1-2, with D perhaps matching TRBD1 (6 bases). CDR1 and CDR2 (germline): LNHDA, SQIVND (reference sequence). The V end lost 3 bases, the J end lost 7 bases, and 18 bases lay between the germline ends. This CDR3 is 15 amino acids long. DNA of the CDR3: TGTGCCAGTAGTATCCAGGGCGGGGGGCCGGCTGGCTACACCTTC. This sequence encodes CASSIQGGGPAGYTF.

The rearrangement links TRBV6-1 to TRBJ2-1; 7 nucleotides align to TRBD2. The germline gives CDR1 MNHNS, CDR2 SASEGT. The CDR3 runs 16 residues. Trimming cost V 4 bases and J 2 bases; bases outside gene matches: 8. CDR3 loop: CASSASSGGTYNEQFF. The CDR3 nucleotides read TGTGCCAGCAGTGCATCTAGCGGAGGAACCTACAATGAGCAGTTCTTC.

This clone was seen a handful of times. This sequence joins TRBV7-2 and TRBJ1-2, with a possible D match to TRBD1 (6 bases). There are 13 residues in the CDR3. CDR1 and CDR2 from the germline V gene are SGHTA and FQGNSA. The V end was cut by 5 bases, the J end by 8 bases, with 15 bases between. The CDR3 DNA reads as TGTGCCAGCAGCCTGACAGGCCCTGGGGGCTACACCTTC. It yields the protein CASSLTGPGGYTF.

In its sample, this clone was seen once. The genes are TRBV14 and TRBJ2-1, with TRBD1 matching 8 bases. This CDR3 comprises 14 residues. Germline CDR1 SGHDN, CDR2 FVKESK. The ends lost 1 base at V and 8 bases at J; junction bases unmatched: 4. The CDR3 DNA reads TGTGCCAGCAGCCAAGTCTCGACAGGGGATGAGCAGTTCTTC. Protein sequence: CASSQVSTGDEQFF.

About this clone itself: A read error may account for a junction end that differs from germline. In nucleotides, the CDR3 is TGTTCCAGCAGTTTAGGTGACAGGGCGCTTTTCACTGAAGCTTTCTTT. Translation: CSSSLGDRALFTEAFF. The rearrangement joins TRBV7-9 to TRBJ1-1; 7 bases agree with TRBD1. The CDR3 totals 16 residues. Germline V CDR1 and CDR2: SEHNR, FQNEAQ (reference sequence).

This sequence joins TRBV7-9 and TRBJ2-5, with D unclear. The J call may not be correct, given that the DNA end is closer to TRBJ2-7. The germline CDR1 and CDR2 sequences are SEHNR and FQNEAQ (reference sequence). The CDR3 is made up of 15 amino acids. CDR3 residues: CASSSPLDSPYEQYF. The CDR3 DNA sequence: TGTGCCAGCAGCTCGCCTCTTGACTCACCCTACGAGCAGTACTTC.

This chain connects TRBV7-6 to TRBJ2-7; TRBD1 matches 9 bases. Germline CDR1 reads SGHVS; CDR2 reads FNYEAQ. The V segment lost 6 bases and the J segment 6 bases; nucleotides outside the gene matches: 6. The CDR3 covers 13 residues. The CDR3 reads CASRMGQGSEQYF. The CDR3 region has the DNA TGTGCCAGCAGGATGGGACAGGGAAGCGAGCAGTACTTC.

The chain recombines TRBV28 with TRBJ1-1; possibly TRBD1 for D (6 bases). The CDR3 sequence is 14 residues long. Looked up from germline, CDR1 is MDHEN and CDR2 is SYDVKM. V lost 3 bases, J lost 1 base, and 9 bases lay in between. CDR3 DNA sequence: TGTGCCAGCAGTTTTTTGGGACAGAACACTGAAGCTTTCTTT. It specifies CASSFLGQNTEAFF.

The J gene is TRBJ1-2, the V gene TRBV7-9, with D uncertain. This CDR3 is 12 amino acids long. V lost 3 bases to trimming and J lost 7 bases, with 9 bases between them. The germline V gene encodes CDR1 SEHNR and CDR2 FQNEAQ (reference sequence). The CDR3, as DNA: TGTGCCAGCAGCTTCTCCCGAGTTGGCTACACCTTC. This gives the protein CASSFSRVGYTF.

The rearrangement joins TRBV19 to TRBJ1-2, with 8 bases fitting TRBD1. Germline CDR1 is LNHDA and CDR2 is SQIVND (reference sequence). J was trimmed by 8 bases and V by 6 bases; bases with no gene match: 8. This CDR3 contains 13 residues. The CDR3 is CASSETGVGGYTF. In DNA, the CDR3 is TGTGCCAGTAGCGAGACAGGGGTGGGGGGCTACACCTTC.

CDR3 residues: CASSVGGGAGYEQYF. The CDR3 nucleotides read TGTGCCAGCAGCGTGGGAGGGGGGGCTGGGTACGAGCAGTACTTC. The chain combines TRBV7-2 with TRBJ2-7; tentative D call: TRBD2 (7 bases). The germline V gene has CDR1 SGHTA and CDR2 FQGNSA. V shed 5 bases and J shed 4 bases, with 18 bases lying between them. The CDR3 totals 15 residues.

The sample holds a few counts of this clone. CDR3 DNA: TGTGCCAGCAGCTTAGCTGGCGGGCGGATACGCGAGCAGTACTTC. It translates to CASSLAGGRIREQYF. The V and J genes are TRBV7-2 and TRBJ2-5; D possibly corresponds to TRBD2 (5 bases). The DNA end is a closer match to TRBJ2-7, so the J assignment may be wrong. Germline-derived CDR1 and CDR2 are SGHTA and FQGNSA. The CDR3 has 15 residues.

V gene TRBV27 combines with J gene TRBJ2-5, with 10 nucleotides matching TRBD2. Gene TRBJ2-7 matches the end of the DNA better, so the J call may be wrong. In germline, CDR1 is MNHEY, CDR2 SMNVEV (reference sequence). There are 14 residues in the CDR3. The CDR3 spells CASSIWTSGDEQYF. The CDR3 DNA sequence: TGTGCCAGCAGTATTTGGACTAGCGGTGACGAGCAGTACTTC.

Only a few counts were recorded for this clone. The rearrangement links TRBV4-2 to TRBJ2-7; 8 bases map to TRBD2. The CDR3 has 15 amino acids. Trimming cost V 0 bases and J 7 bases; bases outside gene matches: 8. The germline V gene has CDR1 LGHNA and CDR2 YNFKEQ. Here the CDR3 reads CASSQDRGGAEEQYF. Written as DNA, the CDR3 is TGTGCCAGCAGCCAAGATCGGGGGGGGGCGGAGGAGCAGTACTTC.

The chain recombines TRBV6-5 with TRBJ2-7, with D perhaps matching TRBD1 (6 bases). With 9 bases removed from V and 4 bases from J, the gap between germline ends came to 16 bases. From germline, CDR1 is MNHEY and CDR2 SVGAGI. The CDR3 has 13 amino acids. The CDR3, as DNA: TGTGCCAGTTACCAGGGGCTGTTGTACGAGCAGTACTTC. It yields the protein CASYQGLLYEQYF.

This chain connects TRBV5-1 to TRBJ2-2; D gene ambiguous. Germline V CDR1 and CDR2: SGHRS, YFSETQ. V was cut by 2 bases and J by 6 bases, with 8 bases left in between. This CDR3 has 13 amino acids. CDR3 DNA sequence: TGCGCCAGCAGCTTCGGCGGATCCGGGGAGCTGTTTTTT. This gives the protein CASSFGGSGELFF.

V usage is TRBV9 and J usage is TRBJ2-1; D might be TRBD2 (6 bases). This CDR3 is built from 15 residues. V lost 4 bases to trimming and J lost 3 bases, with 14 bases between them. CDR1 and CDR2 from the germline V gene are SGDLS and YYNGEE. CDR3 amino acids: CASSQSSGDYNEQFF. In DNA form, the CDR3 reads TGTGCCAGCAGCCAAAGTAGCGGAGACTACAATGAGCAGTTCTTC.

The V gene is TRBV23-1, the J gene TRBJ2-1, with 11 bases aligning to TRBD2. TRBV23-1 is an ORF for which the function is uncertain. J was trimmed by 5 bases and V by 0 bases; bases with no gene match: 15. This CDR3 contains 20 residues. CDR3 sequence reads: CASSQSKTVAGGRINNEQFF. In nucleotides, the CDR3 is TGCGCCAGCAGTCAATCAAAGACCGTAGCGGGAGGGAGGATTAACAATGAGCAGTTCTTC.

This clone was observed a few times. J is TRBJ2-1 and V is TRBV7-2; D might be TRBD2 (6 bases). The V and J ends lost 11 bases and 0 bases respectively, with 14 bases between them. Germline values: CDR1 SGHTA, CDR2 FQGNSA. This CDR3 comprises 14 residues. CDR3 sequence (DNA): TGTGCCCTCATAGCGGTAAGCTCCTACAATGAGCAGTTCTTC. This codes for CALIAVSSYNEQFF.

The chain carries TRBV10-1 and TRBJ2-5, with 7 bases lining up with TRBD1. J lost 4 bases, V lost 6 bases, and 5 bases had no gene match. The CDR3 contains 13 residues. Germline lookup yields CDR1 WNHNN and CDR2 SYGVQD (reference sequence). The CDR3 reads CASSPGGPETQYF. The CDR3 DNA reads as TGCGCCAGCAGCCCAGGGGGTCCAGAGACCCAGTACTTC.

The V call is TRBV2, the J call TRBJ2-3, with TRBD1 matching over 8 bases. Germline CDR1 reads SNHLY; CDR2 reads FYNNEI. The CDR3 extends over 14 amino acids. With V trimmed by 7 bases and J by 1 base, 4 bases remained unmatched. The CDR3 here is CASITDRGTDTQYF. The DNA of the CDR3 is TGTGCCAGCATAACGGACAGGGGCACAGATACGCAGTATTTT.

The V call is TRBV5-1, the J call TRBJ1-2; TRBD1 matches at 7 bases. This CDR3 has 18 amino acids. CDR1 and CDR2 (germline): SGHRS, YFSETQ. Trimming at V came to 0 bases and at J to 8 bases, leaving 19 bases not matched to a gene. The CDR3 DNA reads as TGCGCCAGCAGCTTGGAGGGGGACAGAGACCCATTCGTATTCGGCTACACCTTC. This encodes CASSLEGDRDPFVFGYTF.

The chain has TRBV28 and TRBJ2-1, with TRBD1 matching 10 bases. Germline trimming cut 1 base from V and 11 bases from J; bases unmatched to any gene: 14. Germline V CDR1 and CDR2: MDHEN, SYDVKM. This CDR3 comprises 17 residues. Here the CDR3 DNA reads TGTGCCAGCAGTTTATCTGACAGGGGGCAGGTTAATAGCAAGCAGTTCTTC. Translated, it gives CASSLSDRGQVNSKQFF.